This T cell receptor beta chain was obtained from a study of blood T cell repertoires in COVID-19. Study at large: Both acute and convalescent COVID-19 samples were obtained from the United States, Italy and Spain. T cells, B-cell-depleted T cells, or PBMCs provided the cDNA or gDNA that served as material.

The table came from immunoSEQ multiplex PCR; TCRdb's copy has only in-frame clones and leaves some out. The sample holds around 81,000 clones, 84% seen once. Sequencing was done on a sample of peripheral blood. The TCR comes from a human donor in a cohort sampled during active COVID-19.

The CDR3: CASSLNRAAMGYTF. CDR3 coding DNA: TGTGCCAGCAGCTTGAACAGGGCAGCTATGGGCTACACCTTC. The genes are TRBV5-5 and TRBJ1-2; tentatively, D is TRBD1 (6 bases). The CDR3 runs 14 residues. Germline V gives CDR1 SGHKS, CDR2 YYEKEE (reference sequence). Trimming pared 1 base from V and 8 bases from J, leaving 15 bases between.